This TCR beta chain was recovered during a study of cytomegalovirus exposure and HLA in healthy donors. The table came from immunoSEQ multiplex PCR; TCRdb's copy has only in-frame clones and leaves some out. The sample includes some 150,000 clones, around nine tenths of them seen just once. Worth noting for this clone: Its antigen is not identified.

Trimming removed 1 base at V and 5 bases at J, with 17 bases between. The CDR3 has 16 residues. The V gene's germline CDR1 is SNHLY and CDR2 FYNNEI. Points from the study as a whole: For most TCR sequences rarity was the rule, although some public TCRs occurred in many donors. First-cohort TCR clusters tended to co-occur in the 95 to 150 validation repertoires, a later analysis found. Confirmation was obtained in vitro that a few CMV-associated chains are specific for CMV antigens. It was reportedly the case that the classifier diagnosed cytomegalovirus status with high specificity and sensitivity.

J is TRBJ2-5 and V is TRBV2, with D uncertain. The sequence was obtained from a woman in her 30s in good health and CMV-seronegative. The specimen was PBMCs. The CDR3 coding sequence is TGTGCCAGCAGTGAAGTGGCCCTACCGTATAGCGAGACCCAGTACTTC. Its translation is CASSEVALPYSETQYF.